This T cell receptor (beta chain) emerged from a study of blood T cell repertoires in COVID-19. Points on this clone: Other nucleotide sequences from this sample produce the same CDR3.

This CDR3 spans 12 amino acids. The ends lost 8 bases at V and 1 base at J; junction bases unmatched: 0. Germline V CDR1 and CDR2: SNHLY, FYNNEI. The assay was immunoSEQ multiplex PCR, and TCRdb's table has in-frame clones only and misses some. The sample comprises over 400,000 clones, about 88% of which are singletons, and 6.5% to 9.5% rests with the top ten. The V call is TRBV2, the J call TRBJ1-1; TRBD1 agrees at 8 bases. This clonotype originated in a woman aged 55-70 years who had recovered from COVID-19. Sequencing input: PBMCs or T cells enriched from blood (not recorded which). The CDR3 coding sequence is TGTGCCAGCGGGACAGGGAACACTGAAGCTTTCTTT. Its translation: CASGTGNTEAFF. The full variable domain, in which reference TRBV2 and TRBJ1-1 provide the parts outside the CDR3, is EPEVTQTPSHQVTQMGQEVILRCVPISNHLYFYWYRQILGQKVEFLVSFYNNEISEKSEIFDDQFSVERPDGSNFTLKIRSTKLEDSAMYFCASGTGNTEAFFGQGTRLTVV.